The 12 T cell receptor beta chains given below trace back to one sample, sequenced in a study of molecular identifiers for immune sequencing clone quantification. TCRdb processed the PCR reads anew with MiXCR; each CDR3 protein has one entry. The sample records about 510,000 distinct CDR3 sequences, around a fifth being singletons. The material sequenced was naive CD8+ T cells from blood, with Jurkat cell RNA spiked in. The sample's subset: FACS-sorted CD8+CD4-CCR7+CD45RA+ naive T cells. These receptors were taken from a human donor in good health. Some libraries in this study had Jurkat cell RNA spiked in.

This clonotype was detected a few times. The chain joins TRBV13 to TRBJ2-1; TRBD2 aligns across 11 bases. The germline V gene encodes CDR1 PRHDT and CDR2 FYEKMQ (reference sequence). After removal of 5 bases from V and 8 bases from J, the junction contained 8 bases not matched to a gene. This CDR3 has 15 residues. Here the CDR3 reads CASSPRTSGLYEQFF. Written as DNA, the CDR3 is TGTGCCAGCAGCCCGAGGACTAGCGGGTTGTATGAGCAGTTCTTC.

This clonotype was detected many times. The rearrangement links TRBV24-1 to TRBJ1-5; D unresolved. Trimming pared 3 bases from V and 2 bases from J, leaving 4 bases between. Per the germline V gene, CDR1 is KGHDR and CDR2 is SFDVKD. CDR3 length equals 13 residues. In DNA form, the CDR3 reads TGTGCCACCAGTGATACCGGCAATCAGCCCCAGCATTTT. This translates into CATSDTGNQPQHF.

This clonotype was counted between two and nine times. The V and J genes are TRBV6-5 and TRBJ2-7, with 9 nucleotides matching TRBD2. The germline V gene encodes CDR1 MNHEY and CDR2 SVGAGI. V shed 5 bases and J 0 bases; nucleotides not matched to a gene: 8. The CDR3 runs to 16 residues. The CDR3, as DNA: TGTGCCAGCAGTCCATCGACTAGCGGAACCTCCTACGAGCAGTACTTC. Residues: CASSPSTSGTSYEQYF.

V is TRBV6-1 and J is TRBJ1-5; no firm D call. V lost 3 bases and J lost 4, with 16 bases in between. The germline CDR1 and CDR2 sequences are MNHNS and SASEGT. The CDR3 covers 16 residues. The CDR3 sequence is CASSEVSGPRNQPQHF. Written as DNA, the CDR3 is TGTGCCAGCAGTGAGGTTTCGGGCCCTAGGAATCAGCCCCAGCATTTT.

The gene calls are TRBV6-2 or TRBV6-3 and TRBJ1-1; TRBD1 aligns across 8 bases. The ends lost 2 bases at V and 5 bases at J; junction bases unmatched: 10. Germline V gives CDR1 MNHEY, CDR2 SVGEGT. The CDR3 has 16 amino acids. CDR3: CASSYALNRGGTEAFF. The DNA for the CDR3 is TGTGCCAGCAGTTACGCTCTCAACAGGGGGGGGACTGAAGCTTTCTTT.

There are many counts of this clonotype. The chain links TRBV19 to TRBJ1-5; unclear D gene. The germline V gene has CDR1 LNHDA and CDR2 SQIVND (reference sequence). The CDR3 is 14 residues long. The ends were cut back, 3 bases at V and 4 bases at J, with 10 bases in the middle. The CDR3: CASSMDISNQPQHF. CDR3 DNA: TGTGCCAGTAGTATGGATATATCAAATCAGCCCCAGCATTTT.

The V gene is TRBV10-3, the J gene TRBJ2-7; TRBD1 is a possible D gene (6 bases). The CDR3 has 12 amino acids. Trimming took 8 bases from V and 1 from J, leaving 9 bases between them. Per germline, CDR1 ENHRY and CDR2 SYGVKD. CDR3: CAIRDRSYEQYF. The CDR3 DNA follows: TGTGCCATCCGCGACAGGTCCTACGAGCAGTACTTC.

The chain recombines TRBV9 with TRBJ1-3, with 8 positions matching TRBD1. V shed 3 bases and J 4 bases; nucleotides not matched to a gene: 9. Germline V gene sequence: CDR1 SGDLS, CDR2 YYNGEE. CDR3 size: 16 residues. The CDR3 sequence: CASSAAGQGLGNTIYF. The CDR3 DNA follows: TGTGCCAGCAGCGCGGCCGGACAGGGACTAGGAAACACCATATATTTT.

The V gene is TRBV4-3, the J gene TRBJ1-4, with 9 bases lining up with TRBD1. Germline V gene data show CDR1 as LGHNA and CDR2 as YSLEER. Losses at the gene ends were 0 bases for V and 6 bases for J; bases not matched to a gene: 8. This CDR3 comprises 17 residues. The CDR3 reads CASSQDKLGQGYEKLFF. CDR3 sequence (DNA): TGCGCCAGCAGCCAAGATAAGTTGGGACAGGGTTATGAAAAACTGTTTTTT.

This clonotype was seen many times. V and J are TRBV6-5 and TRBJ1-1; no firm D call. The V end was cut by 0 bases, the J end by 7 bases, with 15 bases between. Germline CDR1 MNHEY, CDR2 SVGAGI. The CDR3 has 15 residues. The CDR3 DNA sequence: TGTGCCAGCAGTTACTCGAGTACATATAGTGATGAAGCTTTCTTT. It is translated as CASSYSSTYSDEAFF.

This clonotype was counted a few times. V gene TRBV6-1 combines with J gene TRBJ1-1; unclear D gene. The CDR3 spans 13 residues. Trimming took 3 bases from V and 0 from J, leaving 5 bases between them. CDR1 MNHNS and CDR2 SASEGT come from the germline V gene. Here the CDR3 reads CASSDYLNTEAFF. The CDR3 nucleotides are TGTGCCAGCAGTGATTACCTGAACACTGAAGCTTTCTTT.

The V and J genes are TRBV4-1 and TRBJ1-1; 7 bases agree with TRBD1. The V and J ends lost 5 bases and 3 bases, in that order; junction bases with no gene match: 6. This CDR3 is 14 amino acids long. From germline, CDR1 is MGHRA and CDR2 YSYEKL. The CDR3 spells CASSFHRGDTEAFF. CDR3 coding DNA: TGCGCCAGCAGCTTCCACAGGGGCGACACTGAAGCTTTCTTT.